These T cell receptor beta chains were read from a single sample in a study of T cells expressing NK-cell markers. With the 5' RACE reads reprocessed, TCRdb shows one record per CDR3 protein and no DNA. The table for this sample gives 440,000 or so distinct CDR3 sequences. Sequencing input: blood T cells: a sorted CD56 or NKG2C T cell subset, CD4+ or CD8+ T cells, or bulk PBMC T cells (not recorded which). The receptors shown here come from a woman aged 18 to 75 in good health. Both conserved end residues are part of each CDR3.

j_call: TRBJ1-1
v_call: TRBV9
cdr3_aa: CASSVVNTEAFF

j_call: TRBJ2-3
v_call: TRBV6-2/TRBV6-3
cdr3_aa: CASSYSSGGGRAWDTQYF

j_call: TRBJ2-1
v_call: TRBV4-2
cdr3_aa: CASSQDWRDTYNEQFF

j_call: TRBJ1-1
v_call: TRBV7-8
cdr3_aa: CASSLPGQGTEAFF

j_call: TRBJ2-3
v_call: TRBV20-1
cdr3_aa: CSANAGSGTDTQYF

j_call: TRBJ2-1
v_call: TRBV7-3
cdr3_aa: CASSSKGRDSGEQFF

j_call: TRBJ2-3
v_call: TRBV20-1
cdr3_aa: CSASFGSDTQYF

j_call: TRBJ1-1
v_call: TRBV19
cdr3_aa: CASSIGGTNTEAFF

j_call: TRBJ2-1
v_call: TRBV7-9
cdr3_aa: CASSLAVGGANNEQFF

j_call: TRBJ2-3
v_call: TRBV10-3
cdr3_aa: CAISEYSGGADTQYF

j_call: TRBJ2-1
v_call: TRBV27
cdr3_aa: CAIQDGYNEQFF

j_call: TRBJ2-3
v_call: TRBV7-3
cdr3_aa: CASSSTPDPLTDTQYF

j_call: TRBJ2-1
v_call: TRBV4-3
cdr3_aa: CASSQDLLSGLGYNEQFF

j_call: TRBJ1-1
v_call: TRBV12-3/TRBV12-4
cdr3_aa: CASSFRSMNTEAFF

j_call: TRBJ2-3
v_call: TRBV5-1
cdr3_aa: CASSIPTLSTDTQYF

j_call: TRBJ2-1
v_call: TRBV6-2/TRBV6-3
cdr3_aa: CASSYSPDANEQFF